This T cell receptor (beta chain) stems from a study of vaccination and CD4 T cells after COVID-19. Background on the study: Participants were administered two doses of either the BNT162b2 or the mRNA-1273 vaccine.

Comment on this clonotype: Antigen: not known.

As to treatment: roughly 11-day PBMC culture with coronavirus spike peptide pools or control peptides (ViraFEST assay). Antigen-specific T cell expansion with peptide pools preceded TCR sequencing in the ViraFEST approach. V shed 5 bases, J shed 12 bases, and the junction held 0 bases outside the gene matches. The CDR3 totals 11 residues. Germline V gene lookup returns CDR1 MNHNS and CDR2 SASEGT. The Oncomine TCR Beta short-read assay was what sequenced the DNA obtained from cultured CD4+ T cells. From CD4+ T cells that had been cultured, genomic DNA was extracted. TCRdb used MiXCR to reprocess the PCR reads, holding one entry per CDR3 protein. The data show approximately 6,400 distinct CDR3 sequences, around two thirds seen once. General study results and limits: In convalescent patients, a median approximately 90% of reactive clones appeared only post-vaccination.

The chain has TRBV6-1 and TRBJ1-6; 8 bases agree with TRBD1. Sequencing was done on a sample of CD4+ T cells from blood, cultured in vitro. The receptor comes from a human donor who had recovered from COVID-19. CDR3: CASSTGGPLHF. The CDR3 DNA reads as TGTGCCAGCAGTACAGGGGGACCCCTCCACTTT.